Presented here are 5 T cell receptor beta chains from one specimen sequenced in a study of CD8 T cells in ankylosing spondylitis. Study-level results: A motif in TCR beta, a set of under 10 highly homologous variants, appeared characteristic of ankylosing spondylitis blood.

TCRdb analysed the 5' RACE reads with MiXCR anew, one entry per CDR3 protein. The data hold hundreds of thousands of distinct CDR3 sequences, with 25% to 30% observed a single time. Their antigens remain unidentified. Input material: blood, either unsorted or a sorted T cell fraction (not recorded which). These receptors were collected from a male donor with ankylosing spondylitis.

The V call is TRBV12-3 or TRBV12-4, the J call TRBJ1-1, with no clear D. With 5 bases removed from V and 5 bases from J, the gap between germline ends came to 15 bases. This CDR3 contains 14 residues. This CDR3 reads CASSPRAGSTEAFF. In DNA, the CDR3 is TGTGCCAGCAGTCCCCGGGCGGGGAGTACTGAAGCTTTCTTT.

In DNA form, the CDR3 reads TGTGCCACCAGTGCGGACAGGGCCTTCTCTGGGGCCAACGTCCTGACTTTC. The encoded protein is CATSADRAFSGANVLTF. V and J are TRBV24-1 and TRBJ2-6, with 8 bases matching TRBD1. Germline V gives CDR1 KGHDR, CDR2 SFDVKD. Unmatched junction bases numbered 5, after V lost 5 bases and J lost 0 bases. The CDR3 is made up of 17 amino acids.

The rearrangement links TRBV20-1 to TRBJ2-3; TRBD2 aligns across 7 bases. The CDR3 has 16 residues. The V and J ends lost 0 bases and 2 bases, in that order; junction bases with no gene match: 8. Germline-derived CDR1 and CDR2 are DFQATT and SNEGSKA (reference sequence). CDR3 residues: CSARDDAREYTDTQYF. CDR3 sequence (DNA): TGCAGTGCTAGAGATGACGCGCGGGAGTACACAGATACGCAGTATTTT.

CDR3 protein: CASSPAGRSANNEQFF. The CDR3 bases are TGCGCCAGCAGCCCCGCGGGGAGGTCGGCCAACAATGAGCAGTTCTTC. This chain uses TRBV5-1 with TRBJ2-1, with a tentative D call TRBD2 (6 bases). CDR3 length: 16 amino acids. CDR1 is SGHRS, CDR2 YFSETQ, per germline. V shed 4 bases and J shed 5 bases, with 19 bases lying between them.

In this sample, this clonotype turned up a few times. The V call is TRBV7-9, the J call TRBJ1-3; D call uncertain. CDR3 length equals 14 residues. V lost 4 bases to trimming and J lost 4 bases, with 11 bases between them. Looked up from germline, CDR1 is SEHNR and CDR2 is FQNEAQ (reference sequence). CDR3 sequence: CASSSYRLGNTIYF. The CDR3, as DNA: TGTGCCAGCAGCTCCTACCGGCTGGGAAACACCATATATTTT. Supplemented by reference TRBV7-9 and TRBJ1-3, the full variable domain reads DTGVSQNPRHKITKRGQNVTFRCDPISEHNRLYWYRQTLGQGPEFLTYFQNEAQLEKSRLLSDRFSAERPKGSFSTLEIQRTEQGDSAMYLCASSSYRLGNTIYFGEGSWLTVV.